One sample yielded the 11 T cell receptor beta chains listed below, sequenced in a study of blood T cells in healthy people across ages. A second PCR of 7 to 11 cycles used a sample-barcoded 5' primer and a J-beta primer mix. TCRdb itself ran the 5' RACE reads through MiXCR, one entry per CDR3 protein. The table records around 700,000 distinct CDR3 sequences, about 25% of them present only once. These data are also associated with another study on T cells of mothers and their children.

Source material: blood. These TCRs come from a boy between 10 and 17 years old in good health.

The chain carries TRBV4-3 and TRBJ2-3, with 11 nucleotides matching TRBD1. The CDR3 has 17 residues. V gave up 0 bases and J gave up 2 bases; unmatched junction bases: 4. Germline V lookup: CDR1 LGHNA, CDR2 YSLEER. The CDR3 here is CASSQDRGQGDTDTQYF. CDR3 in DNA: TGCGCCAGCAGCCAAGATCGGGGACAGGGGGACACAGATACGCAGTATTTT.

The chain has TRBV5-6 and TRBJ2-3; D may be TRBD1 (5 bases). The germline V gene encodes CDR1 SGHDT and CDR2 YYEEEE. The CDR3 runs 17 residues. Trimming shortened V by 4 bases and J by 0 bases, and 18 bases separated the two germline ends. CDR3 in DNA: TGTGCCAGCAGCGCCGAAGGACACGAAGGTAGCACAGATACGCAGTATTTT. It codes for CASSAEGHEGSTDTQYF.

The rearrangement uses TRBV12-3 or TRBV12-4 and TRBJ2-3, with 9 bases fitting TRBD2. The CDR3 extends over 18 amino acids. V lost 3 bases, J lost 2 bases, and 12 bases stayed unmatched. The CDR3 reads CASSFVPGLAHVTDTQYF. As DNA, the CDR3 is TGTGCCAGCAGTTTCGTCCCGGGACTAGCACACGTCACAGATACGCAGTATTTT.

This clonotype has only a few counts. CDR3 sequence reads: CASSAGLAGGPVTGELFF. CDR3 nucleotide sequence: TGTGCCAGCAGCGCGGGACTAGCGGGGGGGCCGGTCACCGGGGAGCTGTTTTTT. The chain combines TRBV9 with TRBJ2-2; 16 bases are shared with TRBD2. Germline loops: CDR1 SGDLS, CDR2 YYNGEE. The CDR3 has 18 residues. V was pared by 3 bases and J by 4 bases, with 6 bases of the junction left unmatched.

This chain joins TRBV20-1 and TRBJ2-7; TRBD1 is a possible D gene (6 bases). The CDR3 length is 15 residues. Germline V gene data show CDR1 as DFQATT and CDR2 as SNEGSKA (reference sequence). V lost 1 base to trimming and J lost 4 bases, with 17 bases between them. The CDR3 DNA sequence: TGCAGTGCTAGAGTCAGGGACATACGTGGGTACGAGCAGTACTTC. It specifies CSARVRDIRGYEQYF.

The genes are TRBV4-1 and TRBJ2-4, with D unclear. CDR3 length equals 17 residues. The ends were cut back, 0 bases at V and 2 bases at J, with 14 bases in the middle. CDR1 and CDR2 (germline): MGHRA, YSYEKL. CDR3 loop: CASSQDSSWRPKNIQYF. The CDR3 DNA reads TGCGCCAGCAGCCAAGATTCCAGCTGGAGACCCAAAAACATTCAGTACTTC.

This chain links TRBV27 with TRBJ1-4; 9 bases are a match to TRBD1. V gave up 1 base and J gave up 8 bases; unmatched junction bases: 5. Germline V gene lookup returns CDR1 MNHEY and CDR2 SMNVEV (reference sequence). The CDR3 is made up of 15 amino acids. The CDR3 coding sequence is TGTGCCAGCAGTTTATGGGGACAGGGCGAGGAAAAACTGTTTTTT. Residues: CASSLWGQGEEKLFF.

Only a few counts were recorded for this clonotype. The CDR3 DNA sequence: TGTGCCAGCGCCTCCCCGCAGGGGGGGGACCGACCAGATACGCAGTATTTT. It translates to CASASPQGGDRPDTQYF. The chain carries TRBV28 and TRBJ2-3, with D tentatively TRBD1 or TRBD2 (7 bases each). CDR1 is MDHEN, CDR2 SYDVKM, per germline. The CDR3 is 17 amino acids. The V gene lost 8 bases and the J gene lost 4 bases, with 25 bases spanning the gap.

This clonotype was seen more than once but under ten times. CDR3 coding DNA: TGCGCCAGCAGCCAAGAGATCGAGGGTTTCGACGAGCAGTACTTC. It specifies CASSQEIEGFDEQYF. The V call is TRBV4-3, the J call TRBJ2-7, with D possibly matching TRBD2 (5 bases). Germline lookup yields CDR1 LGHNA and CDR2 YSLEER. The V end lost 0 bases, the J end lost 5 bases, and 14 bases lay between the germline ends. The CDR3 totals 15 residues.

This clonotype was seen only a few times. The rearrangement joins TRBV4-1 to TRBJ2-5; 14 positions agree with TRBD2. CDR3 size: 17 residues. Trimming at V came to 3 bases and at J to 5 bases, leaving 8 bases not matched to a gene. The germline gives CDR1 MGHRA, CDR2 YSYEKL. Here the CDR3 DNA reads TGCGCCAGCAGCCACCTCCCGACTAGCGGGAGGGAGGAGACCCAGTACTTC. Protein: CASSHLPTSGREETQYF.

This chain uses TRBV28 with TRBJ2-5; tentatively, D is TRBD1 or TRBD2 (6 bases each). Germline V gene sequence: CDR1 MDHEN, CDR2 SYDVKM. The CDR3 consists of 14 residues. Between the trimmed V and J ends, which lost 3 bases and 4 bases, there was a span of 12 bases. The chain's CDR3 is CASSFQGTRETQYF. CDR3 coding DNA: TGTGCCAGCAGTTTCCAGGGGACTCGAGAGACCCAGTACTTC.